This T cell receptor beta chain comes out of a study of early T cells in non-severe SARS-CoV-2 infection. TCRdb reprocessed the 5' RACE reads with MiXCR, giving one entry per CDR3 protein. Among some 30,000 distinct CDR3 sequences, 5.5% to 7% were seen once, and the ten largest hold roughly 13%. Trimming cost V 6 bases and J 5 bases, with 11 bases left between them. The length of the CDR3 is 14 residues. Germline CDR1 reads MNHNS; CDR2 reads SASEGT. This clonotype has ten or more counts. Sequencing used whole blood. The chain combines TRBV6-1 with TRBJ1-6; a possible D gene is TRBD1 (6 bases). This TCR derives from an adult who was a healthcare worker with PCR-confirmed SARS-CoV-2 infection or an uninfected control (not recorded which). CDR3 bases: TGTGCCAGCAGCTACACAGGGAATAATTCACCCCTCCACTTT. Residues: CASSYTGNNSPLHF.